The clone carrying this T cell receptor beta chain was picked up many times. Its matching antigen is unknown. CDR3 length: 14 residues. CDR1 is MGHDK and CDR2 is SYGVNS in the germline V gene. V was clipped by 4 bases and J by 3 bases, with 10 bases between them. This sample was taken from a study of neurological immune-mediated disorders. Study-wide results and limits: The multiple sclerosis repertoire cluster had no clinical or MRI correlate.

TCRdb passed the 5' RACE reads through MiXCR, listing each CDR3 protein once. The profile shows 40,000 to 50,000 distinct CDR3 sequences, 2.5% of them singletons. Material for sequencing was PBMCs. The TCR comes from a man between 25 and 39 years old with multiple sclerosis. The V call is TRBV25-1, the J call TRBJ2-1; D possibly matches TRBD1 or TRBD2 (6 bases each). In DNA form, the CDR3 reads TGTGCCAGCAGTGGCAGGGGAGGCTACAATGAGCAGTTCTTC. It codes for CASSGRGGYNEQFF.